The T cell receptor (beta chain) described here comes from a study of T cells in Graves' hyperthyroidism and ophthalmopathy (dated by TCRdb to between 2018 and 2021). A note on the overall study: Peripheral blood samples were taken at initial diagnosis, before any treatment was given. TCR V-J signatures able to tell the groups apart were searched for in a discovery cohort of some 100 patients, of whom roughly 42 had Graves' ophthalmopathy and around 57 had stable Graves' hyperthyroidism. An independent validation cohort of 18 to 20 hyperthyroidism patients and roughly 16 patients who later progressed to ophthalmopathy tested prospective prediction of ophthalmopathy. For training and testing, the 100 or so patients in the discovery cohort were randomly divided in a 7:3 ratio. The study also compared thyroid tissue and blood T-cell repertoires from roughly 6 Graves' hyperthyroidism patients. Once sampling was done, hyperthyroidism patients were given methimazole at a starting dose of 30 mg daily, whereas ophthalmopathy patients were given high-dose intravenous methylprednisolone. TCR Vbeta CDR3 sequencing of some 140 peripheral blood samples (fewer than 45 ophthalmopathy, approximately 80 hyperthyroidism and about 17 progressor patients) is reported in the paper.

Hyperthyroidism patients were newly diagnosed, with disease duration under 2 months, and aged 18 to 65 years. Any patient with an uncontrolled infection, another autoimmune disease, pregnancy or lactation was excluded. Clinical symptoms, serum thyroxine and TRAb, thyroid ultrasound, and orbital computed tomography formed the basis for the diagnoses. Blood from progressor patients was drawn when they were first diagnosed with hyperthyroidism, before any ophthalmopathy symptoms appeared. PBMCs were separated from around 9.1 ml of fresh peripheral blood using Ficoll-Paque density gradient centrifugation. Progressor patients were first diagnosed with Graves' hyperthyroidism and then developed ophthalmopathy during follow-up. Trizol reagent was used to extract total RNA, and RNA quality was then checked on an Agilent 2100 Bioanalyzer. Regarding this clonotype: Its antigen has not been determined. Base qualities were left out, and no much larger clone turns up one base away.

The TCR beta CDR3 regions were amplified from RNA transcripts. A first-round RT-PCR of the TCR CDR3 used the HTBI primer set with the Qiagen OneStep RT-PCR kit. A second multiplex PCR round built the libraries, followed by size selection and purification. Libraries were sequenced paired-end with 100 bp reads on an Illumina HiSeq2000. In the original analysis: Raw data were processed with SOAPnuke, discarding reads with adapters, uncalled bases, mean Phred below 15, or no exact constant-primer or identifier match. High-quality paired reads were merged with COPE v1.2.5, and unique nucleotide sequences were defined as clonotypes. Clonotypes were aligned to IMGT TRBV, TRBD and TRBJ reference segments using MiTCR v1.1. Only V-J combinations with frequency above 0.0001, covering approximately 99% of repertoires, were analysed. A TCS score was defined as the ratio of F50 (clonal expansion) to E x V (chaos), with BLOSUM62-based TCRdist applied between CDR3 peptides within each V-J. Welch's t-statistics and random forest reduced just over 500 V-J features to 13, which were used in a naive Bayes classifier (R e1071). Using fastp at Q25 and MiXCR, TCRdb reprocessed the public reads and kept productive beta chains. Rows matching on CDR3 protein sequence are summarized as one entry with the most common DNA and genes. The V and J calls and clone size are TCRdb's, not the authors'. The sample data list fewer than 500,000 distinct CDR3 sequences, and approximately 13% of these were observed just once. The ten largest clones represent less than 25% of the sample.

Including cysteine and phenylalanine, the CDR3 has 17 amino acids. Only the CDR3 DNA is retained, 51 bases long and in frame from the first base. The germline V gene provides CDR1 SGHDT and CDR2 YYEEEE. V is reduced by 4 bases and J by 0 bases, leaving a spacing of 19 bases between them. What the authors observed across the whole study: Most expanded thyroid clonotypes (frequency above 0.001) were also detected in blood, suggesting blood repertoires may reflect thyroid immune responses. No statistical method was used to fix the sample size in advance, and group allocation was not hidden from the investigators. Ophthalmopathy was separated from stable hyperthyroidism by a 13 V-J signature model, with about 88% sensitivity and 81% to 82% specificity obtained in cross-validation and 80%/75% obtained in testing. During validation, the model predicted progression to ophthalmopathy a median of approximately 7 months ahead of onset, with 60% to 71% sensitivity and under 85% specificity.

This receptor was identified in a man younger than 45 with Graves' hyperthyroidism that later progressed to Graves' ophthalmopathy. The sample consisted of blood. The rearranged segments are TRBV5-6 and TRBJ1-1; there is no confident call for the D gene. The CDR3 loop reads CASSPDLGSRMNTEAFF. The bases are TGTGCCAGCAGCCCTGACTTAGGCTCAAGAATGAACACTGAAGCTTTCTTT.